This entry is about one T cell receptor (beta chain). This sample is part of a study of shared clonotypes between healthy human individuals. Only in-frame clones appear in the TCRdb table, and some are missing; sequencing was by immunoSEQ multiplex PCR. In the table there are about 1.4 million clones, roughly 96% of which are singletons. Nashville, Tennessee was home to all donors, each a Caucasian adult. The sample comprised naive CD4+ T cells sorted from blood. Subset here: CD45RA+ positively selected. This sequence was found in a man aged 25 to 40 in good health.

The CDR3 bases are TGTGCCCCTCTTGGCTCTGGGGCCAACGTCCTGACTTTC. It codes for CAPLGSGANVLTF. This chain links TRBV21-1 with TRBJ2-6. TRBV21-1 constitutes a pseudogene. The CDR3 has 13 residues.